This entry describes one T cell receptor (beta chain). The specificity of this receptor is unknown. No base qualities exist here, and no much larger clone lies one base off it. This sample includes further DNA sequences coding for the same CDR3. This record belongs to a study of blood T cell repertoires in COVID-19 (dated by TCRdb to between 2020 and 2021). In terms of the full investigation: Collaborator samples came from the United States, Italy and Spain and covered acute and convalescent phases of COVID-19. The prospective study material was composed of cDNA or gDNA derived from T cells, B-cell-depleted T cells, or PBMCs. Subjects who had been exposed to COVID-19, were actively infected with it, or had recovered from it provided the deeply sampled blood TCRbeta repertoires that made up the dataset. The repertoires were released in a freely available public database meant as a resource for research on the immune response to SARS-CoV-2. Samples were obtained from the ongoing ImmuneRACE study (first 160 participants) and from about 1,300 subjects provided by 6 global collaborators. Sample metadata almost always included a de-identified subject ID, COVID-19 status, age in years and sex. HLA class I and class II types, where available, came from metadata supplied by the sample provider rather than from assay-based typing.

Overall results and qualifications from the work: How much clinical and demographic metadata was included differed by source and by participant, and the metadata was provided uncurated.

From cysteine to phenylalanine, the CDR3 is 14 amino acids long. The only DNA kept is the CDR3, 42 bases in frame from the first base. After removal of 3 bases from V and 4 bases from J, the junction retains 4 bases not matched to a gene. The germline V gene specifies KGHSH as CDR1 and LQKENI as CDR2. TCRbeta CDR3 regions were amplified from genomic DNA using the immunoSEQ Assay, a bias-controlled multiplex PCR. In the paper's pipeline: The number of nucleated cells in each sample was estimated from the amplification of reference gene primers within the assay. Sequence reads were collapsed and filtered to measure the absolute abundance of every unique TCRbeta CDR3 rearrangement. For each sample, productive Simpson clonality was calculated by taking the square root of Simpson's diversity index across productive rearrangements. This is the immuneACCESS table as TCRdb keeps it, with only in-frame sequences that have V and J called. A part of the clones is gone; compared with another copy, unresolved V genes explain less than half, and the rest is unexplained. D and trimming were read from the DNA, whereas the V and J calls and clone size are those reported in that table. This sample comprises around 250,000 clones, about 90% of them detected only once. The ten largest clones take up 2.5% to 3.5% of the sample.

Participants in the prospective study were enrolled through a virtual design, were aged about 18 to 89 years, and lived in under 25 United States geographic areas. Cohort assignment in the prospective study relied on participant-reported clinical history from a screening survey and a study questionnaire. Exposed participants were defined as having been in contact with someone with a PCR-confirmed or clinician-diagnosed COVID-19 case within 2 weeks of study entry. Each participant in the prospective study had whole blood, serum and a nasopharyngeal or oropharyngeal swab collected by mobile phlebotomists. Participants in the prospective study had the option to provide additional blood draws and questionnaires over a 2-month period. Prospective study blood samples were shipped either frozen or at room temperature before DNA extraction.

The specimen sequenced was PBMCs or T cells enriched from blood (not recorded which). Recombination linked TRBV18 to TRBJ2-7; 9 junctional bases match TRBD1. The source is a woman between 40 and 50 years old who had been exposed to COVID-19. Here is the DNA: TGTGCCAGCTCACCGCCGGGACAGGGATACGAGCAGTACTTC. Its product reads: CASSPPGQGYEQYF. The CDR3 plus the reference TRBV18 and TRBJ2-7 genes for the other parts give the full variable domain: NAGVMQNPRHLVRRRGQEARLRCSPMKGHSHVYWYRQLPEEGLKFMVYLQKENIIDESGMPKERFSAEFPKEGPSILRIQQVVRGDSAAYFCASSPPGQGYEQYFGPGTRLTVT.